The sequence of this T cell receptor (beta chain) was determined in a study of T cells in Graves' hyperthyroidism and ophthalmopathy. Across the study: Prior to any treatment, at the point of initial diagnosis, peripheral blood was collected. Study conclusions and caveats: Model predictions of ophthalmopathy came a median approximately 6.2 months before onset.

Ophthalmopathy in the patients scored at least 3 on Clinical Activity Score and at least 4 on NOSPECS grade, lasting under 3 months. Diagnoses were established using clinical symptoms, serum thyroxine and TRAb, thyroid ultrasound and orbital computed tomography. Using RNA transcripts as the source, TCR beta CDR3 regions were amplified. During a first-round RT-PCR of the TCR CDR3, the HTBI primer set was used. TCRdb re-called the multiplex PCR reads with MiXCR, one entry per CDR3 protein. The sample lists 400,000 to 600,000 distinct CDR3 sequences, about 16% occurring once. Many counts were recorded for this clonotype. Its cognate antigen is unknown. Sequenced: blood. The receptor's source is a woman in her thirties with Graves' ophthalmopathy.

The CDR3 DNA follows: TGTGCCAGCAGCCCAACGCCGGGAGGCTCAACAGATACGCAGTATTTT. Its protein is CASSPTPGGSTDTQYF. The gene calls are TRBV11-2 and TRBJ2-3; TRBD2 agrees at 7 bases. This CDR3 has 16 residues. With 5 bases clipped from V and 3 bases from J, the junction kept 11 bases outside the gene matches. Germline V gene sequence: CDR1 SGHAT, CDR2 FQNNGV.